One T cell receptor beta chain is described in this entry. These data are taken from a study of blood T cell repertoires in COVID-19. Study-wide background: The United States, Italy and Spain were the sources of the acute and convalescent COVID-19 samples. Sources were T cells, B-cell-depleted T cells, or PBMCs; the material itself was cDNA or gDNA.

Per the original data handling: Reference gene primer amplification gave nucleated cell count estimates. This table comes from immunoSEQ multiplex PCR, and its TCRdb copy is limited to in-frame clones, with some not included. D and trimming come from the DNA, and the V and J calls and clone size come from that table. The sample holds about 120,000 clones, more than 70% seen once. This CDR3 region has 15 residues. Per the germline V gene, CDR1 is MRHNA and CDR2 is SNTAGT. The trim removed 3 bases at V and 4 bases at J, leaving 7 bases unmatched. This TCR came from a man at least 80 years old with active or convalescent COVID-19. V and J are TRBV6-4 and TRBJ1-2, with 8 bases lining up with TRBD1. The sample taken for sequencing was peripheral blood. CDR3 nucleotides: TGTGCCAGCAGTGAGATAGGAGGACAGGGCTATGGCTACACCTTC. Its translation: CASSEIGGQGYGYTF.